What follows is one TCR beta chain and its context. Sequenced by immunoSEQ multiplex PCR; TCRdb stores in-frame clones only, minus some. The sample includes fewer than 200,000 clones, about 88% of them seen just once. This entry comes from a study of blood T cell repertoires in COVID-19. The overall study: From the United States, Italy and Spain came samples of acute and convalescent COVID-19.

V gave up 2 bases and J gave up 7 bases; unmatched junction bases: 1. Per germline, CDR1 MNHEY and CDR2 SMNVEV (reference sequence). This CDR3 region has 12 residues. Recruitment covered roughly 24 US areas and drew participants whose ages spanned roughly 18 to 89 years. The chain employs TRBV27 and TRBJ1-2, with TRBD1 matching 7 bases. The receptor was isolated from a young woman who had recovered from COVID-19. The sample taken for sequencing was PBMCs or T cells enriched from blood (not recorded which). The CDR3, as DNA: TGTGCCAGCAGTTTAACAGGGGTTGGCTACACCTTC. This sequence encodes CASSLTGVGYTF.